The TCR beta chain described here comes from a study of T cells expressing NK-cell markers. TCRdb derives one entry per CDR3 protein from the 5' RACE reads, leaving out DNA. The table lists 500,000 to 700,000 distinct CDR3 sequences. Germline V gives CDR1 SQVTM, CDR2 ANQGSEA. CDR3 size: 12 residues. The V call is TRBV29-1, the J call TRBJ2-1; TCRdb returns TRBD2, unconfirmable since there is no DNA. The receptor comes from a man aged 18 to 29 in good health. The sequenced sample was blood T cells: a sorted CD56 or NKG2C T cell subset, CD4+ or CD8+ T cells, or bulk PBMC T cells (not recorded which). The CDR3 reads CSVTPEDNEQFF.